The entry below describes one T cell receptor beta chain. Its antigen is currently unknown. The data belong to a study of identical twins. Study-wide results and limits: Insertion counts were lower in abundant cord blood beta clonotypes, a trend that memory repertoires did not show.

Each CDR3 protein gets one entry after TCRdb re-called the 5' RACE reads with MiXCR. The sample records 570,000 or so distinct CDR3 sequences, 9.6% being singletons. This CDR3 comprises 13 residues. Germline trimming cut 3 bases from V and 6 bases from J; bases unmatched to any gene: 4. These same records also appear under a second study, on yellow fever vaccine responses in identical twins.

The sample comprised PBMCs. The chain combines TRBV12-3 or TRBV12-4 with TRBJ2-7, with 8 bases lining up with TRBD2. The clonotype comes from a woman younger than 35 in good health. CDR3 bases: TGTGCCAGCAGTTTGACAGCGGGGGTCGAGCAGTACTTC. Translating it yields CASSLTAGVEQYF.